These 26 T cell receptor beta chains share one sample of origin, sequenced in a study of response to subunit inactivated influenza vaccine. TCRdb independently ran MiXCR on the RT-PCR reads; one entry per CDR3 protein. The sample contains 500,000 or so distinct CDR3 sequences, 16% of which appear only once. The source was CD4+ T cells sorted from PBMCs, collected 23 to 25 months after vaccination. These TCRs come from a man between 45 and 75 years old who received an inactivated influenza vaccine.

This clonotype was detected only a few times. The J gene is TRBJ1-1, the V gene TRBV20-1; D gene unclear. Per the germline V gene, CDR1 is DFQATT and CDR2 is SNEGSKA (reference sequence). Trimming cost V 0 bases and J 3 bases, with 14 bases left between them. The CDR3 loop spans 15 amino acids. CDR3 DNA sequence: TGCAGTGCTAGAGATCTGGCCTTATGGGACACTGAAGCTTTCTTT. Amino acids: CSARDLALWDTEAFF.

This chain connects TRBV18 to TRBJ2-5; unclear D gene. CDR3 length: 14 residues. Per germline, CDR1 KGHSH and CDR2 LQKENI. Trimming left V 0 bases short and J 2 bases short, with 7 bases between. The CDR3 loop is CASSPPMVQETQYF. The CDR3 DNA reads TGTGCCAGCTCACCACCGATGGTTCAAGAGACCCAGTACTTC.

V is TRBV4-3 and J is TRBJ1-6; D is unresolved. The CDR3 has 15 amino acids. Trimming pared 0 bases from V and 5 bases from J, leaving 8 bases between. CDR1 is LGHNA and CDR2 is YSLEER in the germline V gene. The CDR3 nucleotides read TGCGCCAGCAGCCAAGATCTTGACAATAATTCACCCCTCCACTTT. The encoded protein is CASSQDLDNNSPLHF.

This clonotype was counted between two and nine times. V is TRBV15 and J is TRBJ1-1, with TRBD1 matching over 9 bases. Germline V gene data show CDR1 as LNHNV and CDR2 as YYDKDF (reference sequence). V was pared by 5 bases and J by 2 bases, with 9 bases of the junction left unmatched. The CDR3 is 16 residues long. The CDR3: CATSAPGQGINTEAFF. The DNA of the CDR3 is TGTGCCACCAGCGCCCCGGGACAGGGTATTAACACTGAAGCTTTCTTT.

This clonotype was detected only a few times. This chain uses TRBV24-1 with TRBJ2-1, with 8 nucleotides matching TRBD1. This CDR3 spans 16 amino acids. After removal of 3 bases from V and 2 bases from J, the junction contained 5 bases not matched to a gene. The germline gives CDR1 KGHDR, CDR2 SFDVKD. For the CDR3, the DNA is TGTGCCACCAGTGATCCCGGACAGGGCACCTACAATGAGCAGTTCTTC. As protein: CATSDPGQGTYNEQFF.

This clonotype has a handful of counts. This chain links TRBV5-1 with TRBJ1-1; TRBD1 agrees at 12 bases. The ends lost 1 base at V and 6 bases at J; junction bases unmatched: 4. Germline loops: CDR1 SGHRS, CDR2 YFSETQ. This CDR3 is built from 15 residues. The DNA for the CDR3 is TGCGCCAGCAGCTTGACCGGGACAGGGGGCCCTGAAGCTTTCTTT. Its translation: CASSLTGTGGPEAFF.

In nucleotides, the CDR3 is TGCGCCAGCAGCCAAGAGATCTCGTACGAGCAGTACTTC. Its translation: CASSQEISYEQYF. This chain connects TRBV4-3 to TRBJ2-7; D gene unclear. V was cut by 0 bases and J by 4 bases, with 7 bases left in between. The CDR3 totals 13 residues. Per germline, CDR1 LGHNA and CDR2 YSLEER.

This clonotype was detected only a few times. CDR3 sequence reads: CSAAAVAGGSVQYF. Here the CDR3 DNA reads TGCAGCGCCGCCGCGGTCGCAGGGGGCTCGGTTCAGTACTTC. The gene calls are TRBV29-1 and TRBJ2-4; 8 nucleotides line up with TRBD1. Germline CDR1 reads SQVTM; CDR2 reads ANQGSEA. J gave up 11 bases and V 7 bases, and 16 bases lay outside the gene matches. This CDR3 spans 14 amino acids.

This sequence joins TRBV20-1 and TRBJ2-7, with 9 bases aligning to TRBD2. Losses at the gene ends were 0 bases for V and 10 bases for J; bases not matched to a gene: 10. Germline V gene lookup returns CDR1 DFQATT and CDR2 SNEGSKA (reference sequence). This CDR3 has 14 amino acids. The CDR3 here is CSARDRGASGDQYF. Written as DNA, the CDR3 is TGCAGTGCTAGAGATCGAGGGGCTAGCGGGGACCAGTACTTC.

Here the CDR3 DNA reads TGCGCCAGCAGGGGAGTGACAGTCGCGGGTTCTGGCTACACCTTC. Translated: CASRGVTVAGSGYTF. V and J are TRBV5-1 and TRBJ1-2; possible D gene TRBD1, 5 bases. The CDR3 contains 15 residues. V lost 5 bases and J lost 7, with 21 bases in between. The germline gives CDR1 SGHRS, CDR2 YFSETQ. Based on the CDR3 plus reference TRBV5-1 and TRBJ1-2, the full variable domain is KAGVTQTPRYLIKTRGQQVTLSCSPISGHRSVSWYQQTPGQGLQFLFEYFSETQRNKGNFPGRFSGRQFSNSRSEMNVSTLELGDSALYLCASRGVTVAGSGYTFGSGTRLTVV.

The DNA for the CDR3 is TGTGCCAGCAGCTTAGCGCAGGGGCTTGGGAATGAGCAGTTCTTC. Translated, it gives CASSLAQGLGNEQFF. The chain links TRBV7-2 to TRBJ2-1, with D perhaps TRBD1 (6 bases). Looked up from germline, CDR1 is SGHTA and CDR2 is FQGNSA. The CDR3 length is 15 residues. V was clipped by 0 bases and J by 7 bases, with 13 bases between them.

At least ten counts were recorded for this clonotype. The chain links TRBV7-2 to TRBJ2-1; the D is unclear. This CDR3 contains 15 residues. V lost 6 bases and J 0 bases, leaving 12 bases between the germline ends. The germline V gene has CDR1 SGHTA and CDR2 FQGNSA. The CDR3 spells CASSPSPFSYNEQFF. The CDR3 bases are TGTGCCAGCAGTCCAAGCCCCTTCTCCTACAATGAGCAGTTCTTC.

The gene calls are TRBV18 and TRBJ2-1; 10 positions agree with TRBD2. With V trimmed by 0 bases and J by 10 bases, 12 bases remained unmatched. The length of the CDR3 is 17 residues. Germline-derived CDR1 and CDR2 are KGHSH and LQKENI. The CDR3 DNA sequence: TGTGCCAGCTCACCACCGGGCTCTCTAGCGGGAGATGGAGAGCAGTTCTTC. Translating gives CASSPPGSLAGDGEQFF. Full variable domain (remainder filled in from reference TRBV18 and TRBJ2-1): NAGVMQNPRHLVRRRGQEARLRCSPMKGHSHVYWYRQLPEEGLKFMVYLQKENIIDESGMPKERFSAEFPKEGPSILRIQQVVRGDSAAYFCASSPPGSLAGDGEQFFGPGTRLTVL.

In its sample, this clonotype was seen a few times. This rearrangement joins TRBV12-3 or TRBV12-4 to TRBJ2-2; D possibly corresponds to TRBD2 (6 bases). The CDR3 has 14 amino acids. Trimming left V 4 bases short and J 8 bases short, with 14 bases between. The CDR3: CASSWDSSRGELFF. The CDR3 DNA is TGTGCCAGCAGTTGGGACTCGAGCAGGGGGGAGCTGTTTTTT.

This chain connects TRBV12-3 or TRBV12-4 to TRBJ2-3; a possible D gene is TRBD1 (7 bases). V was shortened by 3 bases and J by 1 base, with 14 bases between the two germline ends. The CDR3 loop spans 16 amino acids. CDR3 in amino acids: CASSFGGGGGTDTQYF. In DNA form, the CDR3 reads TGTGCCAGCAGTTTCGGAGGGGGCGGAGGCACAGATACGCAGTATTTT.

V usage is TRBV9 and J usage is TRBJ2-1; D may be TRBD1 or TRBD2 (7 bases each). Germline V gene lookup returns CDR1 SGDLS and CDR2 YYNGEE. V lost 0 bases, J lost 4 bases, and 14 bases lay in between. The CDR3 loop spans 16 amino acids. CDR3 coding DNA: TGTGCCAGCAGCGTAGATGGGAGGGGGCGGTACAATGAGCAGTTCTTC. It translates to CASSVDGRGRYNEQFF.

The sample holds many counts of this clonotype. The chain has TRBV7-3 and TRBJ2-1; a possible D gene is TRBD2 (5 bases). The CDR3 totals 18 residues. V was cut by 1 base and J by 5 bases, with 21 bases left in between. Germline V gene sequence: CDR1 SGHTA, CDR2 FQGTGA. The CDR3 sequence: CASSLSSVGSTSNNEQFF. The CDR3 DNA reads as TGTGCCAGCAGCTTAAGCTCGGTGGGCTCCACTAGTAACAATGAGCAGTTCTTC.

The CDR3 bases are TGTGCCAGCAGCTTACAGGGGATAGATGAGCAGTTCTTC. This sequence encodes CASSLQGIDEQFF. This chain joins TRBV11-2 and TRBJ2-1, with D perhaps TRBD1 (6 bases). V shed 2 bases and J shed 8 bases, with 10 bases lying between them. Germline CDR1 SGHAT, CDR2 FQNNGV. There are 13 residues in the CDR3.

This clonotype was recorded many times. V and J are TRBV5-6 and TRBJ1-2; TRBD1 agrees at 7 bases. With V trimmed by 4 bases and J by 4 bases, 7 bases remained unmatched. The CDR3 spans 14 residues. Germline CDR1 is SGHDT and CDR2 is YYEEEE. Here the CDR3 reads CASSPGGTAYGYTF. For the CDR3, the DNA is TGTGCCAGCAGCCCTGGCGGGACAGCCTATGGCTACACCTTC. Full variable domain (outside the CDR3, taken from reference TRBV5-6 and TRBJ1-2): DAGVTQSPTHLIKTRGQQVTLRCSPKSGHDTVSWYQQALGQGPQFIFQYYEEEERQRGNFPDRFSGHQFPNYSSELNVNALLLGDSALYLCASSPGGTAYGYTFGSGTRLTVV.

This clonotype has just a few counts. CDR3 DNA sequence: TGTGCCAGCAACAGACAGGGTTTCGGTAATTCACCCCTCCACTTT. Residues: CASNRQGFGNSPLHF. V and J are TRBV7-9 and TRBJ1-6; 7 bases match TRBD1. Trimming took 7 bases from V and 6 from J; bases not matched to a gene: 9. Germline V gene sequence: CDR1 SEHNR, CDR2 FQNEAQ (reference sequence). This CDR3 is built from 15 residues.

At least ten counts were recorded for this clonotype. The chain has TRBV11-2 and TRBJ2-1; TRBD1 is a possible D gene (6 bases). V was clipped by 6 bases and J by 0 bases, with 15 bases between them. Germline V CDR1 and CDR2: SGHAT, FQNNGV. The CDR3 is made up of 16 amino acids. CDR3 in amino acids: CASSYGQFYSYNEQFF. The CDR3 nucleotides read TGTGCCAGCAGTTATGGACAGTTCTACTCCTACAATGAGCAGTTCTTC.

The chain recombines TRBV19 with TRBJ2-5; D is undetermined. The V and J ends lost 3 bases and 1 base respectively, with 9 bases between them. CDR1 and CDR2 from the germline V gene are LNHDA and SQIVND (reference sequence). The CDR3 covers 14 residues. As DNA, the CDR3 is TGTGCCAGTAGTATCCCGGGCCTCCAAGAGACCCAGTACTTC. Translating it yields CASSIPGLQETQYF.

The chain carries TRBV7-8 and TRBJ1-4; D remains ambiguous. This CDR3 spans 14 amino acids. Between the trimmed V and J ends, which lost 5 bases and 4 bases, there was a span of 11 bases. Germline lookup yields CDR1 SGHVS and CDR2 FQNEAQ. The CDR3 DNA reads as TGTGCCAGCAGCGCCGGGTATGATAATGAAAAACTGTTTTTT. Its protein product is CASSAGYDNEKLFF.

The CDR3 DNA reads TGCAGCGCCCGTAATGAAAAACTGTTTTTT. Translation gives CSARNEKLFF. The V and J genes are TRBV29-1 and TRBJ1-4; D is ambiguous. From germline, CDR1 is SQVTM and CDR2 ANQGSEA. The CDR3 length is 10 residues. With 7 bases removed from V and 4 bases from J, the gap between germline ends came to 4 bases.

V is TRBV4-1 and J is TRBJ1-5; D gene uncertain. With 4 bases removed from V and 10 bases from J, the gap between germline ends came to 14 bases. Germline assignment: CDR1 MGHRA and CDR2 YSYEKL. CDR3 length: 13 amino acids. The CDR3 DNA reads TGCGCCAGCAGCCTCCTCCCTCTGGGACCCCAGCATTTT. This encodes CASSLLPLGPQHF.

This clonotype appeared many times. The chain joins TRBV5-1 to TRBJ1-4, with D perhaps TRBD1 (5 bases). CDR1 and CDR2 from the germline V gene are SGHRS and YFSETQ. This CDR3 has 13 amino acids. Trimming cost V 6 bases and J 7 bases, with 13 bases left between them. CDR3 nucleotide sequence: TGCGCCAGCAAAAACGGGGCGGCTGAAAAACTGTTTTTT. This codes for CASKNGAAEKLFF.